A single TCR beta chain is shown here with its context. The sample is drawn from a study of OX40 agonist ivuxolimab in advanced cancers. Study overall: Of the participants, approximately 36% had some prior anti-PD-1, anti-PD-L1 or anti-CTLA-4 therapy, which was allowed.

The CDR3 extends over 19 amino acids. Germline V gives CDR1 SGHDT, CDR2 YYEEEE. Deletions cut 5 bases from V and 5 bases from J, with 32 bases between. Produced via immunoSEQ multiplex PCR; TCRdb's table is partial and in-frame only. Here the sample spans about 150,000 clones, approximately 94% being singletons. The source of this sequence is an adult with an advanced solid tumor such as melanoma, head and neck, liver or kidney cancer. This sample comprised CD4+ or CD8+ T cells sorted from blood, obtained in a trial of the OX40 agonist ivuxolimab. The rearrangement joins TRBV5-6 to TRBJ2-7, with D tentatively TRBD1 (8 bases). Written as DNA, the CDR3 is TGTGCCAGCAGGACGGGAGGCTGGGGGACAGGCGAATTTAGGAACGAGCAGTACTTC. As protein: CASRTGGWGTGEFRNEQYF. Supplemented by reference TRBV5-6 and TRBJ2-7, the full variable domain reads DAGVTQSPTHLIKTRGQQVTLRCSPKSGHDTVSWYQQALGQGPQFIFQYYEEEERQRGNFPDRFSGHQFPNYSSELNVNALLLGDSALYLCASRTGGWGTGEFRNEQYFGPGTRLTVT.